A selection of T cell receptor beta chains follows, all from one sample in a study of blood T cell repertoires in COVID-19. The data were produced by immunoSEQ multiplex PCR, yet TCRdb's version contains in-frame clones alone and is incomplete. Altogether 55,000 to 80,000 clones are present, around 90% being singletons, with the ten largest covering 1.6%. Sequenced material: peripheral blood. The receptors stem from a human donor in a cohort sampled during active COVID-19. Both conserved end residues are part of each CDR3. D genes are given only for firm matches.

v_gene	d_gene	CDR3aa
TRBV6-5	TRBD2	CASSSASGHYNEQFF
TRBV5-1	TRBD2	CASSLEGLRGAYEQYF
TRBV5-1	TRBD1	CASSSRDRGLDEQFF
TRBV24-1	TRBD2	CATSAQTGKLSGRATDTQYF
TRBV10-3	-	CAIGQQAYGYTF
TRBV29-1	-	CSVARWGSYEQYF
TRBV5-1	-	CASSQGGSNQPQHF
TRBV7-8	TRBD1	CASSRDRAASAVF
TRBV7-9	TRBD2	CASGLAGTRFGGTQYF
TRBV28	TRBD2	CASSRGDTGELFF
TRBV20-1	-	CSAVHEKLFF
TRBV4-2	TRBD2	CASSQNAAGGSSGEQFF
TRBV19	TRBD2	CASTLAGVYNEQFF
TRBV6-5	TRBD1	CASGEGQGAREQYF
TRBV5-4	-	CASRPGLWETEAFF
TRBV12-3/TRBV12-4	-	CASQIPRTEAFF
TRBV7-9	TRBD2	CASILGLAGGDTQYF
TRBV27	-	CASRRQVNTEAFF
TRBV7-8	TRBD1	CASSPGQGLNTEAFF
TRBV5-1	-	CASSIGQQLNEQFF
TRBV14	-	CASSQGGILEVFF
TRBV20-1	-	CSASQRSRLETQYF
TRBV4-2	TRBD2	CASSLAGSTSYNEQFF
TRBV7-9	TRBD1	CASSLAGVYDRDQETQYF
TRBV12-3/TRBV12-4	TRBD1	CASSYRGNTEAFF
TRBV5-1	-	CASSPGQLNTGELFF
TRBV6-6	-	CASSYSTQEGKTQYF
TRBV6-2/TRBV6-3	-	CASSRAASLSNEQYF
TRBV4-3	TRBD2	CASSQDRGEAIEQFF
TRBV6-4	-	CASSDSKGDEQFF
TRBV5-4	TRBD2	CASSLSGGEQYF
TRBV10-3	TRBD1	CAISESAVGQRSSGANVLTF
TRBV4-3	TRBD1	CASSQVDREAYGYTF
TRBV7-3	TRBD1	CASSLRRDRVHTEAFF
TRBV11-3	-	CASSYTTRLAKNIQYF
TRBV27	-	CASCLVGDGYEQYF
TRBV5-1	-	CASSLGHTSGNTIYF
TRBV28	TRBD2	CASSSPLGGRGLNEQFF
TRBV3-1/TRBV3-2	-	CASSQDGGLNSPLHF
TRBV11-3	-	CASSLALGGQETQYF